The sequence of this T cell receptor (beta chain) was determined in a study of blood T cell repertoires in COVID-19. Per the authors' pipeline: Using reference gene primer amplification, nucleated cell counts were estimated. Clones were read by immunoSEQ multiplex PCR, and TCRdb kept only the in-frame ones, dropping some. D and trimming come from the DNA, and the V and J calls and clone size come from that table. The sample records about 120,000 clones, 74% being singletons. CDR3 length: 12 amino acids. V gave up 8 bases and J gave up 7 bases; unmatched junction bases: 7. CDR1 is MDHEN and CDR2 is SYDVKM in the germline V gene.

The material sequenced was peripheral blood. The receptor comes from a man in his 60s with acute or convalescent COVID-19. The chain employs TRBV28 and TRBJ1-1, with 7 bases aligning to TRBD1. CDR3 DNA sequence: TGTGCCAGCTCAAGTCAGGGGGTTGAAGCTTTCTTT. Protein sequence: CASSSQGVEAFF.